This T cell receptor beta chain came from a study of CD8+ T cells in alopecia areata. As for the study in general: Treated patients received oral tofacitinib, 5 to 10 mg twice daily. The protocol delivered tofacitinib for 6 to 18 months, then withdrew it for 6 months.

Alopecia areata patients provided lesional scalp punch biopsies and peripheral blood. Extraction and reverse transcription of RNA yielded cDNA as the sequencing template. Data came from immunoSEQ multiplex PCR; TCRdb stores just in-frame clones and leaves some out. The table has over 5,500 clones, 50% to 75% seen once. Whole-study findings and limits: Compared with normal scalp, lesional scalp had higher clonality and more expanded CD8+ clones. Sequence data from scalp samples additionally include resident alphabeta T cells of normal skin.

Note on this clone: Its antigen is unidentified.

CDR1 and CDR2 from the germline V gene are SGHTA and FQGNSA. CDR3 size: 13 residues. V was cut by 4 bases and J by 4 bases, with 7 bases left in between. The TCR sequence derives from a human donor with alopecia areata. The V call is TRBV7-2, the J call TRBJ2-2; D is uncertain. Material: skin. CDR3 loop: CASSWDFTGELFF. The CDR3 DNA is TGTGCCAGCAGCTGGGATTTCACCGGGGAGCTGTTTTTT.